Given below is one T cell receptor beta chain in context. Its binding antigen is unknown. Base qualities were left out, and no much larger clone turns up one base away. Including the terminal cysteine and phenylalanine, the CDR3 comprises 14 residues. Here the CDR3 DNA is all that survives: 42 bases in frame from base 1. A distance of 12 bases separates the germline ends of V and J, which lose 2 bases and 4 bases respectively. CDR1 SGDLS and CDR2 YYNGEE are derived from the germline V gene. These data belong to a study of blood T cells in healthy people across ages (dated by TCRdb to about 2015). Regarding the complete study: In model experiments, template switching captured about one uniquely barcoded TCR beta cDNA molecule for every two T cells. To track age-related changes in TCR beta repertoire diversity, the study relied on deep sequencing normalized with unique cDNA molecular identifiers. Donors were grouped into four age groups: young (average approximately 16 years), middle-aged (approximately 41), aged (approximately 58) and long-lived (82). Donors of different ages were randomly distributed across sequencing lanes to avoid experimental bias. The study analyzed two additional independent replicas of 1 million unique cDNA reads from the same blood draw for two donors, one aged 18 to 30 and one aged 80 or older.

Donors were 39 systemically healthy Caucasian individuals from Russia aged roughly 6 to 90 years. Each donor gave ten milliliters of peripheral blood, drawn into EDTA-treated Vacutainer tubes. Ficoll-Paque density-gradient centrifugation was used to isolate PBMCs, with at least 6 million per sample. Trizol reagent was used to extract total RNA from the PBMCs, yielding at least 5 micrograms per sample. The percentages of naive CD45RAhigh/CD27high T cells were determined by flow cytometry on a PBMC aliquot from every donor. The research as a whole found: The percentage of naive T cells measured by flow cytometry correlated strongly with observed TCR beta diversity. Compared with the aged group, the long-lived group had more naive CD4+ T cells, fewer expanded clones and increased TCR diversity, a pattern suggesting age selection. Estimates of total diversity based on one million sequenced T cells were considered lower bounds and underestimates. Observed TCR beta diversity per million T cells fell roughly linearly with age, and a significant reduction was already apparent by age roughly 40. Since profiling was done on bulk unsorted PBMCs, naive and antigen-experienced compartments could not be conclusively compared. The CMV infection status of donors was not known, potentially confounding age-related changes in expanded clonotypes.

The library was produced with 5' RACE. Sequencing used an Illumina HiSeq 2500. A second roughly 7 to 12 cycle PCR used a sample-barcoded 5' primer and a J-beta primer mix. Each TCR beta cDNA molecule received a unique molecular identifier from a template-switch 5' adaptor carrying 12 random nucleotides. At least 2.5 million CDR3-containing paired-end reads were obtained from each sample. All of the RNA was converted into first-strand cDNA using the Mint cDNA synthesis kit, with a TRBC-specific oligonucleotide serving as the primer. All cDNA was treated with uracil-DNA glycosylase and then went through a first 18-cycle PCR with the universal primers M1SS and BC2_uni_R. On the authors' methods: Normalization of each sample was performed by random selection of 1 million high-quality reads, each carrying a distinct molecular identifier. Reads with shared molecular identifiers were discarded instead of being binned into consensus sequences. CDR3 identification, clonotype clustering and error correction used MiTCR with a Q25 quality threshold and the strictest error-elimination algorithm. A nonparametric unseen species model using Euler transformation provided a lower-bound estimate of total TCR beta diversity. TCRdb reanalyzed the raw reads on its own, using fastp at Q25 for trimming and MiXCR for clone calling, and kept in-frame beta chains. Each record represents a unique CDR3 protein, reported with the most common genes and DNA among its rows. The authors' filters were not applied to this entry. This sample comprises roughly 2 million distinct CDR3 sequences, roughly 52% of them detected only once. The top ten clonotypes cover roughly 2.1% of the sample.

The sequence joins TRBV9 to TRBJ1-2; a tentative D match to TRBD1 spans 5 bases. Sample: blood. This receptor was taken from a woman between 35 and 50 years old in good health. The CDR3 reads as follows: CASSVDQGAYGYTF. The nucleotide sequence is TGTGCCAGCAGCGTTGATCAGGGTGCCTATGGCTACACCTTC.